What follows are 27 T cell receptor beta chains derived from one specimen sequenced in a study of T cell responses to AZD1222 COVID-19 vaccine. The assay was immunoSEQ multiplex PCR, and TCRdb's table has in-frame clones only and misses some. The sample includes 110,000 or so clones, approximately 87% of them seen just once. The sequenced sample was peripheral blood, obtained 28 days after the second AZD1222 dose. These receptors originate from an adult who received the AZD1222 COVID-19 vaccine.

The rearrangement uses TRBV9 and TRBJ1-6, with unresolved D. V was trimmed by 4 bases and J by 7 bases, leaving 18 bases between them. The CDR3 totals 16 residues. CDR1 is SGDLS and CDR2 is YYNGEE in the germline V gene. CDR3 sequence reads: CASSPQGYMGNSPLHF. In nucleotides, the CDR3 is TGTGCCAGCAGCCCCCAAGGGTACATGGGGAATTCACCCCTCCACTTT.

The J gene is TRBJ2-2, the V gene TRBV3-1 (or the pseudogene TRBV3-2); 7 positions agree with TRBD1. Per the germline V gene, CDR1 is LGHDT and CDR2 is YNNKEL (reference sequence). V was pared by 8 bases and J by 4 bases, with 7 bases of the junction left unmatched. This CDR3 has 14 residues. CDR3 nucleotides: TGTGCCAGCGGGGACAGACACACCACCGGGGAGCTGTTTTTT. Translation gives CASGDRHTTGELFF.

The V call is TRBV5-4, the J call TRBJ2-7, with D unclear. Trimming stripped 4 bases from V and 5 bases from J, with 19 bases between. The CDR3 consists of 15 residues. Germline CDR1 and CDR2: SGHNT and YYREEE (reference sequence). Here the CDR3 reads CASSRATYPLDEQYF. Here the CDR3 DNA reads TGTGCCAGCAGCCGAGCCACTTACCCCTTGGACGAGCAGTACTTC.

The CDR3 is CASTNGAGNQPQHF. DNA of the CDR3: TGTGCCAGTACCAATGGGGCGGGCAATCAGCCCCAGCATTTT. This chain uses TRBV19 with TRBJ1-5; D may be TRBD1 (5 bases). Germline V gene lookup returns CDR1 LNHDA and CDR2 SQIVND (reference sequence). The V gene lost 7 bases and the J gene lost 2 bases, with 12 bases spanning the gap. CDR3 length: 14 residues.

This clone showed up just once. V gene TRBV24-1 combines with J gene TRBJ1-4; 7 positions match TRBD1. This CDR3 contains 13 residues. Germline V lookup: CDR1 KGHDR, CDR2 SFDVKD. V gave up 9 bases and J gave up 5 bases; unmatched junction bases: 5. CDR3 sequence (DNA): TGTGCCACCGCCGGGACAGAAAATGAAAAACTGTTTTTT. It encodes CATAGTENEKLFF.

The chain uses TRBV7-9 and TRBJ2-1; D possibly uses TRBD1 or TRBD2 (6 bases each). CDR1 and CDR2 from the germline V gene are SEHNR and FQNEAQ (reference sequence). Trimming took 4 bases from V and 8 from J, leaving 9 bases between them. This CDR3 comprises 12 residues. CDR3 coding DNA: TGTGCCAGCAGCTACAGGGAGGATGAGCAGTTCTTC. Amino acids: CASSYREDEQFF.

V usage is TRBV9 and J usage is TRBJ1-5, with a tentative D call TRBD1 (6 bases). Germline CDR1 reads SGDLS; CDR2 reads YYNGEE. V was shortened by 0 bases and J by 2 bases, with 9 bases between the two germline ends. The length of the CDR3 is 15 residues. CDR3 bases: TGTGCCAGCAGCGTAGCTGCAGGGGGCAATCAGCCCCAGCATTTT. This gives the protein CASSVAAGGNQPQHF.

The count of this clone is one. The rearrangement joins TRBV5-1 to TRBJ2-3; 9 positions agree with TRBD2. The CDR3 length is 16 residues. Trimming removed 4 bases from V and 4 bases from J; junction bases left unmatched: 10. The germline CDR1 and CDR2 sequences are SGHRS and YFSETQ. The CDR3 spells CASSPLPSGTSDTQYF. Written as DNA, the CDR3 is TGCGCCAGCAGCCCGTTGCCTAGCGGGACCTCAGATACGCAGTATTTT. The full variable domain, in which reference TRBV5-1 and TRBJ2-3 provide the parts outside the CDR3, is KAGVTQTPRYLIKTRGQQVTLSCSPISGHRSVSWYQQTPGQGLQFLFEYFSETQRNKGNFPGRFSGRQFSNSRSEMNVSTLELGDSALYLCASSPLPSGTSDTQYFGPGTRLTVL.

DNA of the CDR3: TGTGCCAGTAGGACAACGGCCTCAACTAATGAAAAACTGTTTTTT. Protein product: CASRTTASTNEKLFF. The V call is TRBV19, the J call TRBJ1-4; no firm D call. This CDR3 is built from 15 residues. Germline V gene lookup returns CDR1 LNHDA and CDR2 SQIVND (reference sequence). Between the trimmed V and J ends, which lost 6 bases and 0 bases, there was a span of 11 bases.

This clone occurred once. The chain links TRBV12-3 or TRBV12-4 to TRBJ2-3; D gene unclear. Trimming removed 4 bases from V and 1 base from J, with 6 bases in between. The CDR3 consists of 13 residues. The CDR3 DNA sequence: TGTGCCAGCAGTTCCGACGGCACAGATACGCAGTATTTT. Protein: CASSSDGTDTQYF.

The V gene is TRBV4-1, the J gene TRBJ1-6; D is undetermined. Germline CDR1 reads MGHRA; CDR2 reads YSYEKL. CDR3 size: 13 residues. V was clipped by 4 bases and J by 8 bases, with 9 bases between them. CDR3 coding DNA: TGCGCCAGCAGCCCCCGGGCGGATTCACCCCTCCACTTT. As protein: CASSPRADSPLHF.

This chain joins TRBV11-2 and TRBJ2-2; D gene unclear. The CDR3 is 12 amino acids. The germline V gene encodes CDR1 SGHAT and CDR2 FQNNGV. The V end was cut by 8 bases, the J end by 4 bases, with 8 bases between. CDR3 sequence reads: CASRFSTGELFF. For the CDR3, the DNA is TGTGCCAGCCGGTTCTCCACCGGGGAGCTGTTTTTT.

The chain couples TRBV5-1 to TRBJ1-6; D not certain. This CDR3 spans 13 amino acids. V was trimmed by 5 bases and J by 7 bases, leaving 10 bases between them. Germline V gene lookup returns CDR1 SGHRS and CDR2 YFSETQ. The chain's CDR3 is CASRRVENSPLHF. CDR3 DNA sequence: TGCGCCAGCAGAAGGGTAGAGAATTCACCCCTCCACTTT.

V usage is TRBV7-2 and J usage is TRBJ1-6; D remains ambiguous. The CDR3 spans 14 residues. V lost 5 bases, J lost 5 bases, and 10 bases lay in between. From germline, CDR1 is SGHTA and CDR2 FQGNSA. CDR3 bases: TGTGCCAGCAGCCCTAGATGGAATAATTCACCCCTCCACTTT. Residues: CASSPRWNNSPLHF.

This clone has a handful of counts. This chain joins TRBV9 and TRBJ2-7; D call uncertain. Germline CDR1 reads SGDLS; CDR2 reads YYNGEE. The CDR3 has 14 residues. Trimming took off 0 bases at V and 0 bases at J, with 7 bases between the two ends. Here the CDR3 DNA reads TGTGCCAGCAGCGTAGATGATAGCTCCTACGAGCAGTACTTC. Translated: CASSVDDSSYEQYF.

The table lists this clone with a count of one. The chain uses TRBV7-3 and TRBJ2-5; TRBD2 aligns across 8 bases. This CDR3 has 14 amino acids. J gave up 5 bases and V 2 bases, and 4 bases lay outside the gene matches. CDR1 SGHTA and CDR2 FQGTGA come from the germline V gene. CDR3 loop: CASSLVPGGETQYF. In nucleotides, the CDR3 is TGTGCCAGCAGCTTAGTTCCGGGAGGGGAGACCCAGTACTTC.

This clone has only a few counts. This rearrangement joins TRBV18 to TRBJ1-5, with 9 bases lining up with TRBD1. The germline V gene has CDR1 KGHSH and CDR2 LQKENI. This CDR3 spans 17 amino acids. V lost 4 bases and J lost 7; bases outside the gene matches: 14. This CDR3 is CASSLLTLTGGIQPQHF. In DNA form, the CDR3 reads TGTGCCAGCTCACTACTTACCCTTACAGGGGGCATACAGCCCCAGCATTTT. Full variable domain (remainder filled in from reference TRBV18 and TRBJ1-5): NAGVMQNPRHLVRRRGQEARLRCSPMKGHSHVYWYRQLPEEGLKFMVYLQKENIIDESGMPKERFSAEFPKEGPSILRIQQVVRGDSAAYFCASSLLTLTGGIQPQHFGDGTRLSIL.

The V gene is TRBV4-2, the J gene TRBJ1-3; 7 positions match TRBD1. Germline CDR1 is LGHNA and CDR2 is YNFKEQ. The length of the CDR3 is 18 residues. The V gene end was trimmed by 6 bases and the J gene end by 0 bases; junction bases not matched to a gene: 14. CDR3 sequence (DNA): TGTGCCAGCAGGGTCGGGACAGTCCCTTGGAGCTCTGGAAACACCATATATTTT. Encoded protein: CASRVGTVPWSSGNTIYF.

The rearrangement uses TRBV7-3 and TRBJ2-6, with TRBD1 matching 8 bases. V lost 5 bases and J lost 0; bases outside the gene matches: 9. The CDR3 has 18 residues. Germline V CDR1 and CDR2: SGHTA, FQGTGA. The CDR3: CASSPWTGSVSGANVLTF. The CDR3 coding sequence is TGTGCCAGCAGCCCTTGGACAGGGTCTGTCTCTGGGGCCAACGTCCTGACTTTC.

This clone showed up just a few times. V gene TRBV30 combines with J gene TRBJ1-1; 7 bases map to TRBD1. Germline CDR1 is GTSNPN and CDR2 is SVGIG (reference sequence). Trimming at V came to 1 base and at J to 5 bases, leaving 13 bases not matched to a gene. CDR3 length: 16 amino acids. CDR3 residues: CAWSGRKGAGRTEAFF. CDR3 sequence (DNA): TGTGCCTGGAGTGGAAGAAAGGGGGCGGGTCGGACTGAAGCTTTCTTT.

This sequence joins TRBV11-3 and TRBJ2-3; no clear D. The CDR3 covers 12 residues. The germline V gene has CDR1 SGHNT and CDR2 YENEEA. With 3 bases removed from V and 5 bases from J, the gap between germline ends came to 6 bases. Here the CDR3 reads CASSLMQDTQYF. The CDR3 DNA reads TGTGCCAGCAGCTTGATGCAAGATACGCAGTATTTT.

The chain couples TRBV7-9 to TRBJ1-5, with D unresolved. Germline V lookup: CDR1 SEHNR, CDR2 FQNEAQ (reference sequence). The germline V and J ends were trimmed by 5 bases and 7 bases, with 12 bases remaining between them. The CDR3 is 13 amino acids. The CDR3 reads CASSPIGNQPQHF. The CDR3 nucleotides read TGTGCCAGCAGCCCAATCGGGAACCAGCCCCAGCATTTT.

This chain uses TRBV2 with TRBJ2-3, with 11 bases that match TRBD2. This CDR3 is 16 amino acids long. Germline trimming cut 7 bases from V and 5 bases from J; bases unmatched to any gene: 11. Per germline, CDR1 SNHLY and CDR2 FYNNEI. CDR3 amino acids: CASIGDTSGSKDTQYF. The CDR3 DNA is TGTGCCAGCATTGGGGATACTAGCGGGAGTAAAGATACGCAGTATTTT.

V gene TRBV5-5 combines with J gene TRBJ2-2; 7 nucleotides line up with TRBD2. The V gene end was trimmed by 0 bases and the J gene end by 5 bases; junction bases not matched to a gene: 7. CDR1 is SGHKS and CDR2 is YYEKEE in the germline V gene (reference sequence). The CDR3 length is 16 residues. This chain's CDR3 is CASSLGLAEPTGELFF. The CDR3 DNA sequence: TGTGCCAGCAGCTTGGGCCTAGCGGAGCCTACCGGGGAGCTGTTTTTT.

This chain uses TRBV7-2 with TRBJ2-5; TRBD2 is a possible D gene (5 bases). The germline CDR1 and CDR2 sequences are SGHTA and FQGNSA. Trimming took off 5 bases at V and 4 bases at J, with 17 bases between the two ends. The CDR3 totals 15 residues. CDR3 DNA: TGTGCCAGCAGCATTCATGGGTCTGCGGGAGAGACCCAGTACTTC. This gives the protein CASSIHGSAGETQYF.

The V call is TRBV5-1, the J call TRBJ1-5, with 8 bases matching TRBD1. The CDR3 is 15 residues long. Trimming removed 4 bases from V and 5 bases from J; junction bases left unmatched: 8. Per germline, CDR1 SGHRS and CDR2 YFSETQ. In nucleotides, the CDR3 is TGCGCCAGCAGCCCGTTGACAGGGGTTGATCAGCCCCAGCATTTT. Protein sequence: CASSPLTGVDQPQHF.

This clone was detected once. This sequence joins TRBV6-5 and TRBJ1-2; D unresolved. Looked up from germline, CDR1 is MNHEY and CDR2 is SVGAGI. This CDR3 is 13 amino acids long. V lost 4 bases and J lost 4, with 10 bases in between. CDR3 sequence: CASSSSPGYGYTF. CDR3 nucleotides: TGTGCCAGCAGTTCCTCGCCGGGCTATGGCTACACCTTC.